The clone carrying this T cell receptor beta chain was seen once. This sample was taken from a study of shared clonotypes between healthy human individuals. Profiled with immunoSEQ multiplex PCR; TCRdb holds only in-frame clones, not every one. The sample contains approximately 250,000 clones, approximately 70% of which appear only once. The CDR3 spans 13 residues. The germline CDR1 and CDR2 sequences are ENHRY and SYGVKD. V shed 8 bases and J shed 1 base, with 10 bases lying between them. This rearrangement joins TRBV10-3 to TRBJ2-3; D gene ambiguous. This sequence originates from a man aged 25 to 40 in good health. Sequencing was performed on memory CD4+ T cells sorted from blood. Subset given: CD45RA-negative fraction. CDR3 nucleotide sequence: TGTGCCATCGGGCCAAGCGGCACAGATACGCAGTATTTT. Amino acids: CAIGPSGTDTQYF.